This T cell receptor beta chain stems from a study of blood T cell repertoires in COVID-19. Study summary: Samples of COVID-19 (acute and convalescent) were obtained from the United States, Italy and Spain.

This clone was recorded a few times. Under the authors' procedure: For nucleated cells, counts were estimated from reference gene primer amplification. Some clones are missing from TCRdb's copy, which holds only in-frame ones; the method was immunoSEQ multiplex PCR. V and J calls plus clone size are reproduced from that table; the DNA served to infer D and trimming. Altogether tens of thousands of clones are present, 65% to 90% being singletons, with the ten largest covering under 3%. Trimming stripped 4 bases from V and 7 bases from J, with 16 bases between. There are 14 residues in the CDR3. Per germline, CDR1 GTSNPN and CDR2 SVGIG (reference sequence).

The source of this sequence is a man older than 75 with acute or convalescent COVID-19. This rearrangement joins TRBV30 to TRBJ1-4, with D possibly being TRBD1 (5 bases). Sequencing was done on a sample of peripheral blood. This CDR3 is CAWTPGGHGEKLFF. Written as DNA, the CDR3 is TGTGCCTGGACCCCGGGGGGTCACGGTGAAAAACTGTTTTTT.